These 14 T cell receptor beta chains came from one sample sequenced in a study of cytomegalovirus exposure and HLA in healthy donors. The PCR had 60 Vbeta and 13 Jbeta primers. Assay used: immunoSEQ multiplex PCR; TCRdb lists only in-frame clones, some missing. The sample yields some 140,000 clones, about 70% seen once. Sequencing used PBMCs. Source of these receptors: a woman aged 40 to 50 in good health and CMV-seronegative.

V usage is TRBV2 and J usage is TRBJ2-7; 9 bases match TRBD1. The CDR3 totals 13 residues. Germline trimming cut 6 bases from V and 3 bases from J; bases unmatched to any gene: 3. In germline, CDR1 is SNHLY, CDR2 FYNNEI. The CDR3 region is CASSVGQGYEQYF. DNA of the CDR3: TGTGCCAGCAGCGTGGGACAGGGCTACGAGCAGTACTTC.

The rearrangement uses TRBV7-9 and TRBJ1-3; maybe TRBD1 (6 bases). V lost 1 base and J lost 2, with 12 bases in between. This CDR3 spans 16 amino acids. The germline V gene encodes CDR1 SEHNR and CDR2 FQNEAQ (reference sequence). CDR3 in DNA: TGTGCCAGCAGCTTAGTAAGGGGGGGCCCTGGAAACACCATATATTTT. Translated: CASSLVRGGPGNTIYF.

The V gene is TRBV7-9, the J gene TRBJ1-1, with D tentatively TRBD1 (6 bases). V lost 0 bases and J 4 bases, leaving 12 bases between the germline ends. Germline V gene lookup returns CDR1 SEHNR and CDR2 FQNEAQ (reference sequence). The CDR3 covers 15 residues. DNA for the CDR3: TGTGCCAGCAGCTTAGCGCGACAGGTCGTCACTGAAGCTTTCTTT. Translating it yields CASSLARQVVTEAFF.

V gene TRBV29-1 combines with J gene TRBJ2-7; TRBD2 might be the D (7 bases). This CDR3 has 15 residues. Trimming cost V 4 bases and J 6 bases, with 22 bases left between them. CDR1 and CDR2 (germline): SQVTM, ANQGSEA. CDR3 nucleotides: TGCAGCGTTGCCCTTCCCCGGGGGGCCCTCCTCGAGCAGTACTTC. Translating gives CSVALPRGALLEQYF.

The V and J genes are TRBV5-1 and TRBJ1-2; maybe TRBD1 (6 bases). The V gene's germline CDR1 is SGHRS and CDR2 YFSETQ. Trimming removed 5 bases at V and 2 bases at J, with 16 bases between. The CDR3 spans 15 residues. CDR3 nucleotides: TGCGCCAGCAGGCCTAACAGGGAGCCCAACTATGGCTACACCTTC. Translated, it gives CASRPNREPNYGYTF.

V gene TRBV11-2 combines with J gene TRBJ2-1; 10 bases map to TRBD2. In germline, CDR1 is SGHAT, CDR2 FQNNGV. The CDR3 loop spans 17 amino acids. V lost 1 base, J lost 0 bases, and 3 bases stayed unmatched. DNA for the CDR3: TGTGCCAGCAGCTTAGGAGCGGGGGGGACCTCCTACAATGAGCAGTTCTTC. It is translated as CASSLGAGGTSYNEQFF.

The gene calls are TRBV28 and TRBJ1-2; weak D call: TRBD1 (6 bases). With 6 bases removed from V and 3 bases from J, the gap between germline ends came to 14 bases. The CDR3 length is 14 residues. Germline V gives CDR1 MDHEN, CDR2 SYDVKM. The CDR3 loop reads CASSLRTAHYGYTF. The CDR3 region has the DNA TGTGCCAGCAGCCTACGGACAGCCCACTATGGCTACACCTTC.

About this clone: At the DNA level, this CDR3 is encoded by other sequences in the same sample as well. The chain recombines TRBV9 with TRBJ2-2; D might be TRBD1 (5 bases). Trimming took off 0 bases at V and 1 base at J, with 7 bases between the two ends. CDR1 is SGDLS, CDR2 YYNGEE, per germline. There are 15 residues in the CDR3. The CDR3 loop is CASSVETGNTGELFF. DNA for the CDR3: TGTGCCAGCAGCGTAGAAACAGGGAACACCGGGGAGCTGTTTTTT.

V is TRBV30 and J is TRBJ1-5, with D unresolved. V lost 2 bases to trimming and J lost 1 base, with 9 bases between them. From germline, CDR1 is GTSNPN and CDR2 SVGIG (reference sequence). The CDR3 is made up of 14 amino acids. CDR3 loop: CAWSTGKSNQPQHF. Here the CDR3 DNA reads TGTGCCTGGAGTACGGGGAAGAGCAATCAGCCCCAGCATTTT.

V is TRBV29-1 and J is TRBJ1-2; weak D call: TRBD1 (6 bases). This CDR3 comprises 17 residues. Looked up from germline, CDR1 is SQVTM and CDR2 is ANQGSEA. V lost 0 bases to trimming and J lost 0 bases, with 17 bases between them. The DNA of the CDR3 is TGCAGCGTTGAAGATCTTCTTTCACAGGGAGCTAACTATGGCTACACCTTC. Translated: CSVEDLLSQGANYGYTF. Using reference TRBV29-1 and TRBJ1-2 for the parts outside the CDR3, the full variable domain is SAVISQKPSRDICQRGTSLTIQCQVDSQVTMMFWYRQQPGQSLTLIATANQGSEATYESGFVIDKFPISRPNLTFSTLTVSNMSPEDSSIYLCSVEDLLSQGANYGYTFGSGTRLTVV.

V and J are TRBV13 and TRBJ2-1; D is undetermined. CDR1 is PRHDT and CDR2 is FYEKMQ in the germline V gene (reference sequence). V lost 1 base to trimming and J lost 0 bases, with 7 bases between them. CDR3 size: 15 residues. CDR3 DNA sequence: TGTGCCAGCAGCTTAGTCGTGAGCTCCTACAATGAGCAGTTCTTC. Its protein product is CASSLVVSSYNEQFF.

The chain recombines TRBV30 with TRBJ2-3; 13 bases line up with TRBD2. V lost 8 bases, J lost 1 base, and 3 bases stayed unmatched. This CDR3 has 14 residues. The germline V gene has CDR1 GTSNPN and CDR2 SVGIG (reference sequence). The CDR3: CARGLAGGTDTQYF. The CDR3 DNA reads as TGTGCCCGCGGACTAGCGGGGGGCACAGATACGCAGTATTTT.

This clone was detected only a few times. CDR3 DNA: TGTGCCAGCACCCGGGACAGCAGCCTCTATAATTCACCCCTCCACTTT. It translates to CASTRDSSLYNSPLHF. This rearrangement joins TRBV27 to TRBJ1-6, with 7 bases matching TRBD1. Germline V lookup: CDR1 MNHEY, CDR2 SMNVEV (reference sequence). The CDR3 is 16 residues long. Unmatched junction bases numbered 9, after V lost 7 bases and J lost 3 bases.

This clone occurred a few times. The J gene is TRBJ2-7, the V gene TRBV7-2; no definite D call. The germline CDR1 and CDR2 sequences are SGHTA and FQGNSA. Trimming cost V 2 bases and J 3 bases, with 8 bases left between them. This CDR3 contains 13 residues. The CDR3 spells CASSLKDIYEQYF. The CDR3 DNA reads as TGTGCCAGCAGCTTAAAAGACATCTACGAGCAGTACTTC.